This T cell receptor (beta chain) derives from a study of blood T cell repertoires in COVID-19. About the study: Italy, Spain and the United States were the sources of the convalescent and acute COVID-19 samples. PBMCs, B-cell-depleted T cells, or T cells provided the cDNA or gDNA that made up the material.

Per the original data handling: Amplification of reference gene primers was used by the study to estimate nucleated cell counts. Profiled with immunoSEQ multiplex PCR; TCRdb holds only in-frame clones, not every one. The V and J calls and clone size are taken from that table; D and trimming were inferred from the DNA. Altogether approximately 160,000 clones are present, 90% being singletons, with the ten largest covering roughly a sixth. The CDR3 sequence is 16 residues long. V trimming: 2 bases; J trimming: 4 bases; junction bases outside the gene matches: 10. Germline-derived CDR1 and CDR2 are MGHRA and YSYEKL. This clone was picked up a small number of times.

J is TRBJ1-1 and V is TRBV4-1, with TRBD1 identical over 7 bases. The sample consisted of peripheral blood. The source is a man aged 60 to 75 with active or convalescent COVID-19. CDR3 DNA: TGCGCCAGCAGCCAATCCTCGACAGGGAGGACCACTGAAGCTTTCTTT. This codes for CASSQSSTGRTTEAFF.